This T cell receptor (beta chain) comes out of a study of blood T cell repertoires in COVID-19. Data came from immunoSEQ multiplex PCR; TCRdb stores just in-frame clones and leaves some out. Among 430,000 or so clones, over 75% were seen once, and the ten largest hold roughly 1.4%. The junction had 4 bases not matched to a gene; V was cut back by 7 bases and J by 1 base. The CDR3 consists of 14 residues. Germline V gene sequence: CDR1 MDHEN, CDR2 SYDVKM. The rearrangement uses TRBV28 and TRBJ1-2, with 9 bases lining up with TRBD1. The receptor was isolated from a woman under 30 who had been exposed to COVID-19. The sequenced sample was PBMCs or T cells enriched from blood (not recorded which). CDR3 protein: CASKQGAGNYGYTF. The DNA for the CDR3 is TGTGCCAGCAAACAGGGGGCGGGTAACTATGGCTACACCTTC.